Listed below are T cell receptor beta chains from one sample, sequenced in a study of a mutant IDH1 vaccine in newly diagnosed glioma. Clones were read by immunoSEQ multiplex PCR, and TCRdb kept only the in-frame ones, dropping some. The sample holds 40,000 or so clones, 82% seen once. No antigen is known for these receptors. The source material was PBMCs, sampled from a glioma patient whose treatment included an IDH1 peptide vaccine. The source is a man between 18 and 29 years old with glioma. Some clones in this sample may be carry-over from other donors' samples. CDR3s include the opening cysteine and the closing phenylalanine or tryptophan. D genes are given only for firm matches. A row's size may be missing; if present it is once, few, many or a size class.

clone size: .; D gene: .; J gene: TRBJ2-5; V gene: TRBV4-2; CDR3 protein: CASSQDSALDGGETQYF; CDR3 DNA: TGTGCCAGCAGCCAAGATTCCGCCCTGGACGGAGGAGAGACCCAGTACTTC
clone size: .; D gene: .; J gene: TRBJ1-1; V gene: TRBV18; CDR3 protein: CASSPERNTEAFF; CDR3 DNA: TGTGCCAGCTCACCAGAACGGAACACTGAAGCTTTCTTT
clone size: .; D gene: .; J gene: TRBJ2-7; V gene: TRBV7-2; CDR3 protein: CASSLWGLSTEQYF; CDR3 DNA: TGTGCCAGCAGCCTTTGGGGGTTATCTACGGAGCAGTACTTC
clone size: .; D gene: TRBD1; J gene: TRBJ1-4; V gene: TRBV5-4; CDR3 protein: CASSRTGQRNEKLFF; CDR3 DNA: TGTGCCAGCAGCCGGACAGGGCAGAGGAATGAAAAACTGTTTTTT
clone size: .; D gene: .; J gene: TRBJ2-5; V gene: TRBV21-1; CDR3 protein: CASSRETQYF; CDR3 DNA: TGTGCCAGCAGCCGAGAGACCCAGTACTTC
clone size: .; D gene: TRBD2; J gene: TRBJ2-2; V gene: TRBV7-9; CDR3 protein: CASSPPPSGYTGELFF; CDR3 DNA: TGTGCCAGCAGCCCCCCTCCTAGCGGCTACACCGGGGAGCTGTTTTTT
clone size: .; D gene: .; J gene: TRBJ2-1; V gene: TRBV6-5; CDR3 protein: CASSLTGTGYNEQFF; CDR3 DNA: TGTGCCAGCAGTTTAACCGGGACGGGTTACAATGAGCAGTTCTTC
clone size: .; D gene: .; J gene: TRBJ2-7; V gene: TRBV6-5; CDR3 protein: CASSYRGEGYEQYF; CDR3 DNA: TGTGCCAGCAGTTACAGGGGAGAGGGATACGAGCAGTACTTC
clone size: .; D gene: .; J gene: TRBJ1-5; V gene: TRBV4-3; CDR3 protein: CASSPRRGSNQPQHF; CDR3 DNA: TGCGCCAGCAGCCCTCGTCGGGGTAGCAATCAGCCCCAGCATTTT
clone size: .; D gene: .; J gene: TRBJ2-1; V gene: TRBV30; CDR3 protein: CAWSHYNEQFF; CDR3 DNA: TGTGCCTGGAGCCACTACAATGAGCAGTTCTTC
clone size: .; D gene: .; J gene: TRBJ2-3; V gene: TRBV9; CDR3 protein: CASSAQGFTDTQYF; CDR3 DNA: TGTGCCAGCAGCGCCCAGGGGTTCACAGATACGCAGTATTTT
clone size: .; D gene: .; J gene: TRBJ2-7; V gene: TRBV5-1; CDR3 protein: CASSLLWGVSYEQYF; CDR3 DNA: TGCGCCAGCAGCTTGTTGTGGGGGGTCTCCTACGAGCAGTACTTC
clone size: .; D gene: .; J gene: TRBJ1-1; V gene: TRBV20-1; CDR3 protein: CSAKSRGAFF; CDR3 DNA: TGCAGTGCTAAATCCCGGGGAGCTTTCTTT
clone size: .; D gene: .; J gene: TRBJ2-7; V gene: TRBV4-2; CDR3 protein: CASSQGLSYEQYF; CDR3 DNA: TGTGCCAGCAGCCAAGGGTTATCCTACGAGCAGTACTTC
clone size: .; D gene: .; J gene: TRBJ2-7; V gene: TRBV6-6; CDR3 protein: CASSLRHRGHEQYF; CDR3 DNA: TGTGCCAGCAGTTTGAGACATCGTGGGCACGAGCAGTACTTC
clone size: .; D gene: .; J gene: TRBJ1-1; V gene: TRBV2; CDR3 protein: CAGAVRGRDTEAFF; CDR3 DNA: TGTGCCGGAGCTGTCCGGGGACGCGATACTGAAGCTTTCTTT
clone size: .; D gene: .; J gene: TRBJ2-2; V gene: TRBV5-1; CDR3 protein: CASSFATSSTGELFF; CDR3 DNA: TGCGCCAGCAGCTTCGCGACATCCTCGACCGGGGAGCTGTTTTTT
clone size: .; D gene: .; J gene: TRBJ2-5; V gene: TRBV14; CDR3 protein: CASSPGWETQYF; CDR3 DNA: TGTGCCAGCAGCCCGGGCTGGGAGACCCAGTACTTC
clone size: .; D gene: .; J gene: TRBJ1-1; V gene: TRBV21-1; CDR3 protein: CASSRLREVNTEAFF; CDR3 DNA: TGTGCCAGCAGCAGACTGAGGGAAGTGAACACTGAAGCTTTCTTT
clone size: .; D gene: .; J gene: TRBJ1-4; V gene: TRBV4-2; CDR3 protein: CASSAPGVGNEKLFF; CDR3 DNA: TGTGCCAGCAGCGCCCCGGGGGTCGGTAATGAAAAACTGTTTTTT
clone size: .; D gene: .; J gene: TRBJ2-7; V gene: TRBV29-1; CDR3 protein: CSVVEDRAYEQYF; CDR3 DNA: TGCAGCGTTGTCGAAGACAGAGCCTACGAGCAGTACTTC
clone size: .; D gene: .; J gene: TRBJ2-7; V gene: TRBV5-1; CDR3 protein: CASSLGPAYEQYF; CDR3 DNA: TGCGCCAGCAGCTTGGGGCCAGCCTACGAGCAGTACTTC
clone size: .; D gene: .; J gene: TRBJ2-7; V gene: TRBV10-3; CDR3 protein: CAISEDVRGNEQYF; CDR3 DNA: TGTGCCATCAGTGAGGACGTGCGTGGAAACGAGCAGTACTTC
clone size: .; D gene: .; J gene: TRBJ1-5; V gene: TRBV4-3; CDR3 protein: CASSQDQNRRNQPQHF; CDR3 DNA: TGCGCCAGCAGCCAAGACCAAAATAGGCGAAATCAGCCCCAGCATTTT
clone size: .; D gene: .; J gene: TRBJ1-2; V gene: TRBV7-2; CDR3 protein: CASSLYAASYTYTF; CDR3 DNA: TGTGCCAGCAGCTTATACGCAGCGTCCTACACCTACACCTTC
clone size: once; D gene: TRBD1; J gene: TRBJ1-3; V gene: TRBV6-5; CDR3 protein: CASGYRGLSGNTIYF; CDR3 DNA: TGTGCCAGCGGTTACAGGGGGCTTAGTGGAAACACCATATATTTT
clone size: .; D gene: .; J gene: TRBJ1-2; V gene: TRBV30; CDR3 protein: CAWDLGGEGNYGYTF; CDR3 DNA: TGTGCCTGGGACCTAGGGGGGGAGGGCAACTATGGCTACACCTTC
clone size: .; D gene: .; J gene: TRBJ1-2; V gene: TRBV6-5; CDR3 protein: CASSYDERAYGYTF; CDR3 DNA: TGTGCCAGCAGTTACGATGAAAGGGCCTATGGCTACACCTTC
clone size: .; D gene: .; J gene: TRBJ1-1; V gene: TRBV20-1; CDR3 protein: CSAHVNTEAFF; CDR3 DNA: TGCAGTGCTCATGTAAACACTGAAGCTTTCTTT
clone size: .; D gene: .; J gene: TRBJ2-7; V gene: TRBV7-2; CDR3 protein: CASSPASGYYEQYF; CDR3 DNA: TGTGCCAGCAGCCCCGCCTCGGGATACTACGAGCAGTACTTC
clone size: .; D gene: TRBD1; J gene: TRBJ2-6; V gene: TRBV7-2; CDR3 protein: CASSFRQGAYGANVLTF; CDR3 DNA: TGTGCCAGCAGCTTCCGACAGGGGGCTTATGGGGCCAACGTCCTGACTTTC
clone size: .; D gene: .; J gene: TRBJ1-1; V gene: TRBV4-1; CDR3 protein: CASSQDRGPFRAATEAFF; CDR3 DNA: TGCGCCAGCAGCCAAGATAGAGGGCCGTTCAGGGCGGCCACTGAAGCTTTCTTT
clone size: .; D gene: TRBD1; J gene: TRBJ1-5; V gene: TRBV4-3; CDR3 protein: CASSQEQGASNQPQHF; CDR3 DNA: TGCGCCAGCAGCCAAGAACAGGGGGCTAGCAATCAGCCCCAGCATTTT
clone size: .; D gene: .; J gene: TRBJ2-2; V gene: TRBV4-2; CDR3 protein: CASSQDLGAAGELFF; CDR3 DNA: TGTGCCAGCAGCCAAGATCTGGGGGCGGCCGGGGAGCTGTTTTTT
clone size: few; D gene: .; J gene: TRBJ1-6; V gene: TRBV30; CDR3 protein: CAFTRDFNSPLHF; CDR3 DNA: TGTGCCTTCACCCGGGACTTTAATTCACCCCTCCACTTT
clone size: .; D gene: .; J gene: TRBJ2-6; V gene: TRBV6-6; CDR3 protein: CASGLGSSGANVLTF; CDR3 DNA: TGTGCCAGCGGACTCGGTAGCTCTGGGGCCAACGTCCTGACTTTC
clone size: few; D gene: .; J gene: TRBJ2-7; V gene: TRBV5-1; CDR3 protein: CASSLGSTTSYEQYF; CDR3 DNA: TGCGCCAGCAGCTTGGGGTCAACCACCTCCTACGAGCAGTACTTC
clone size: .; D gene: .; J gene: TRBJ1-1; V gene: TRBV18; CDR3 protein: CASSTSAGMNTEAFF; CDR3 DNA: TGTGCCAGCTCCACATCGGCAGGGATGAACACTGAAGCTTTCTTT
clone size: .; D gene: .; J gene: TRBJ1-5; V gene: TRBV29-1; CDR3 protein: CSVRDQGNQPQHF; CDR3 DNA: TGCAGCGTCAGGGACCAAGGCAATCAGCCCCAGCATTTT
clone size: few; D gene: TRBD1; J gene: TRBJ1-1; V gene: TRBV9; CDR3 protein: CASTRQGMNTEAFF; CDR3 DNA: TGTGCCAGCACCCGACAGGGGATGAACACTGAAGCTTTCTTT
clone size: .; D gene: .; J gene: TRBJ2-5; V gene: TRBV29-1; CDR3 protein: CSVSDRYQETQYF; CDR3 DNA: TGCAGCGTTTCCGACAGGTACCAAGAGACCCAGTACTTC
clone size: few; D gene: TRBD2; J gene: TRBJ2-1; V gene: TRBV9; CDR3 protein: CASSVGAGGVYNEQFF; CDR3 DNA: TGTGCCAGCAGCGTAGGAGCGGGGGGTGTCTACAATGAGCAGTTCTTC
clone size: once; D gene: .; J gene: TRBJ2-3; V gene: TRBV7-3; CDR3 protein: CASSLTASTDTQYF; CDR3 DNA: TGTGCCAGCAGCTTAACGGCCTCAACAGATACGCAGTATTTT
clone size: .; D gene: TRBD1; J gene: TRBJ1-5; V gene: TRBV7-8; CDR3 protein: CASSSGQGVNQPQHF; CDR3 DNA: TGTGCCAGCAGCTCAGGACAGGGGGTGAATCAGCCCCAGCATTTT
clone size: once; D gene: .; J gene: TRBJ1-6; V gene: TRBV7-2; CDR3 protein: CASSLSRGNSPLHF; CDR3 DNA: TGTGCCAGCAGCCTCAGCAGGGGTAATTCACCCCTCCACTTT
clone size: .; D gene: TRBD2; J gene: TRBJ2-5; V gene: TRBV2; CDR3 protein: CASTGRRGQETQYF; CDR3 DNA: TGTGCCAGCACCGGAAGGCGGGGGCAAGAGACCCAGTACTTC
clone size: once; D gene: TRBD1; J gene: TRBJ1-1; V gene: TRBV5-1; CDR3 protein: CASSLTPRQGLVRNTEAFF; CDR3 DNA: TGCGCCAGCAGCCTAACCCCTAGACAGGGACTCGTGCGGAACACTGAAGCTTTCTTT
clone size: .; D gene: .; J gene: TRBJ2-7; V gene: TRBV30; CDR3 protein: CAWSVGGSHEQYF; CDR3 DNA: TGTGCCTGGAGTGTAGGGGGGTCCCACGAGCAGTACTTC
clone size: .; D gene: .; J gene: TRBJ2-7; V gene: TRBV6-5; CDR3 protein: CASRGGNSYEQYF; CDR3 DNA: TGTGCCAGCAGGGGCGGGAACTCCTACGAGCAGTACTTC
clone size: .; D gene: TRBD1; J gene: TRBJ1-2; V gene: TRBV5-1; CDR3 protein: CASSYSLGQGNGYTF; CDR3 DNA: TGCGCCAGCAGCTATTCTTTGGGACAGGGAAATGGCTACACCTTC
clone size: .; D gene: .; J gene: TRBJ2-7; V gene: TRBV7-2; CDR3 protein: CASSRRESPLSSYEQYF; CDR3 DNA: TGTGCCAGCAGCCGCAGGGAGTCTCCCCTAAGCTCCTACGAGCAGTACTTC
clone size: .; D gene: .; J gene: TRBJ2-3; V gene: TRBV27; CDR3 protein: CASSFPQGTQYF; CDR3 DNA: TGTGCCAGCAGTTTCCCTCAGGGGACGCAGTATTTT
clone size: .; D gene: .; J gene: TRBJ1-5; V gene: TRBV6-6; CDR3 protein: CASSLYIWGSNQPQHF; CDR3 DNA: TGTGCCAGCAGCCTTTACATCTGGGGTAGCAATCAGCCCCAGCATTTT
clone size: .; D gene: .; J gene: TRBJ1-5; V gene: TRBV28; CDR3 protein: CASSLWAGNQPQHF; CDR3 DNA: TGTGCCAGCAGTTTATGGGCAGGGAATCAGCCCCAGCATTTT
clone size: .; D gene: TRBD1; J gene: TRBJ1-1; V gene: TRBV4-2; CDR3 protein: CASSQDSGGTEAFF; CDR3 DNA: TGTGCCAGCAGCCAAGACTCAGGGGGCACTGAAGCTTTCTTT
clone size: once; D gene: TRBD1; J gene: TRBJ2-5; V gene: TRBV9; CDR3 protein: CASSIQTGMQQETQYF; CDR3 DNA: TGTGCCAGCAGCATTCAGACAGGGATGCAACAAGAGACCCAGTACTTC
clone size: .; D gene: TRBD1; J gene: TRBJ2-7; V gene: TRBV10-3; CDR3 protein: CAISDDRDEQYF; CDR3 DNA: TGTGCCATCAGTGATGACAGGGACGAGCAGTACTTC
clone size: .; D gene: .; J gene: TRBJ2-7; V gene: TRBV2; CDR3 protein: CASWKGFEQYF; CDR3 DNA: TGTGCCAGCTGGAAGGGGTTCGAGCAGTACTTC
clone size: .; D gene: TRBD1; J gene: TRBJ1-1; V gene: TRBV10-2; CDR3 protein: CASKGATEAFF; CDR3 DNA: TGCGCCAGCAAGGGGGCCACTGAAGCTTTCTTT
clone size: .; D gene: TRBD1; J gene: TRBJ2-7; V gene: TRBV15; CDR3 protein: CATRLDRGLYEQYF; CDR3 DNA: TGTGCCACCAGGTTGGACAGGGGGCTCTACGAGCAGTACTTC